What follows are 32 T cell receptor beta chains derived from one specimen sequenced in a study of T cell changes during pregnancy in multiple sclerosis. The repertoire was sequenced with immunoSEQ multiplex PCR; TCRdb's copy has only in-frame clones and lacks some. The data contain under 100,000 clones, about 95% of them singletons. Sequencing used peripheral blood, obtained in the second trimester of pregnancy. All receptors derive from a female donor with multiple sclerosis, enrolled in a pregnancy study.

V gene TRBV2 combines with J gene TRBJ2-7; no firm D call. V shed 8 bases and J shed 6 bases, with 20 bases lying between them. This CDR3 spans 14 amino acids. Germline lookup yields CDR1 SNHLY and CDR2 FYNNEI. This chain's CDR3 is CASGGQAESSEQYF. The CDR3, as DNA: TGTGCCAGCGGTGGGCAGGCCGAATCAAGCGAGCAGTACTTC.

CDR3: CASRPGTASTDTQYF. Here the CDR3 DNA reads TGTGCCAGCAGACCCGGGACAGCGAGCACAGATACGCAGTATTTT. The rearrangement joins TRBV5-4 to TRBJ2-3; 7 bases line up with TRBD1. The CDR3 contains 15 residues. In germline, CDR1 is SGHNT, CDR2 YYREEE (reference sequence). The V and J ends lost 5 bases and 0 bases, in that order; junction bases with no gene match: 6.

The rearrangement joins TRBV10-3 to TRBJ2-1; weak D call: TRBD2 (6 bases). Germline assignment: CDR1 ENHRY and CDR2 SYGVKD. The length of the CDR3 is 15 residues. The germline V and J ends were trimmed by 2 bases and 5 bases, with 13 bases remaining between them. The CDR3, as DNA: TGTGCCATCAGTGAGGTAGGCGGGAAAAACAATGAGCAGTTCTTC. Encoded protein: CAISEVGGKNNEQFF.

The rearrangement uses TRBV7-2 and TRBJ1-1; 7 bases align to TRBD1. J was trimmed by 5 bases and V by 7 bases; bases with no gene match: 13. The germline gives CDR1 SGHTA, CDR2 FQGNSA. The CDR3 is 15 residues long. CDR3 DNA sequence: TGTGCCAGCATCCTTAGGACAGGCCAGAGAACTGAAGCTTTCTTT. Its protein is CASILRTGQRTEAFF.

This clone appeared a single time. The chain has TRBV27 and TRBJ2-1, with TRBD2 as a possible D gene (5 bases). The CDR3 loop spans 13 amino acids. V was cut by 2 bases and J by 8 bases, with 10 bases left in between. Germline V gives CDR1 MNHEY, CDR2 SMNVEV (reference sequence). The CDR3 DNA reads TGTGCCAGCAGTTTAAACGGGGTAGATGAGCAGTTCTTC. It encodes CASSLNGVDEQFF.

The chain couples TRBV5-6 to TRBJ1-1; 12 bases line up with TRBD1. Germline assignment: CDR1 SGHDT and CDR2 YYEEEE. The CDR3 sequence is 18 residues long. The J segment lost 0 bases and the V segment lost 0 bases, leaving 6 bases of the junction unmatched. The DNA of the CDR3 is TGTGCCAGCAGCTTGGTCCGGGACAGGGGGCGAGTGAACACTGAAGCTTTCTTT. Its protein is CASSLVRDRGRVNTEAFF.

The chain employs TRBV9 and TRBJ2-1, with D possibly matching TRBD2 (5 bases). Trimming shortened V by 2 bases and J by 4 bases, and 13 bases separated the two germline ends. The CDR3 has 15 residues. CDR1 is SGDLS, CDR2 YYNGEE, per germline. CDR3 protein: CASSVEVGSYNEQFF. The CDR3 nucleotides are TGTGCCAGCAGCGTGGAGGTAGGGAGTTACAATGAGCAGTTCTTC.

This clone has only one observation. CDR3 sequence reads: CASSLVGGSNQPQHF. The CDR3 DNA follows: TGTGCCAGCAGCTTAGTCGGCGGGAGCAATCAGCCCCAGCATTTT. The rearrangement uses TRBV7-9 and TRBJ1-5; D call uncertain. The CDR3 totals 15 residues. V lost 1 base and J lost 1, with 8 bases in between. Germline V gives CDR1 SEHNR, CDR2 FQNEAQ (reference sequence).

This chain joins TRBV7-9 and TRBJ1-4, with D uncertain. CDR1 and CDR2 from the germline V gene are SEHNR and FQNEAQ (reference sequence). Trimming took 1 base from V and 8 from J, leaving 5 bases between them. The CDR3 has 12 residues. In DNA, the CDR3 is TGTGCCAGCAGCTTAGGGGCGGAAAAACTGTTTTTT. It specifies CASSLGAEKLFF.

The V and J genes are TRBV15 and TRBJ1-2; perhaps TRBD1 as D (5 bases). The germline V gene encodes CDR1 LNHNV and CDR2 YYDKDF (reference sequence). Trimming stripped 0 bases from V and 4 bases from J, with 9 bases between. The CDR3 sequence is 14 residues long. The CDR3 is CATSRDGRGYGYTF. The CDR3 DNA sequence: TGTGCCACCAGCAGAGATGGAAGGGGCTATGGCTACACCTTC.

This clone appeared once. The chain combines TRBV4-3 with TRBJ1-2; 8 positions match TRBD1. The germline V gene has CDR1 LGHNA and CDR2 YSLEER. Germline trimming cut 5 bases from V and 4 bases from J; bases unmatched to any gene: 6. This CDR3 is 14 amino acids long. The CDR3 bases are TGCGCCAGCAGCACGACAGGGGACTTCTATGGCTACACCTTC. It codes for CASSTTGDFYGYTF.

J is TRBJ1-3 and V is TRBV18; TRBD1 matches at 11 bases. The trim removed 3 bases at V and 1 base at J, leaving 5 bases unmatched. From germline, CDR1 is KGHSH and CDR2 LQKENI. The CDR3 extends over 17 amino acids. As DNA, the CDR3 is TGTGCCAGCTCACCGGACAGGGGGCGAAATTCTGGAAACACCATATATTTT. Translation gives CASSPDRGRNSGNTIYF.

This clone was observed once. This rearrangement joins TRBV5-1 to TRBJ2-3, with a tentative D call TRBD1 (5 bases). Germline CDR1 reads SGHRS; CDR2 reads YFSETQ. Trimming took off 3 bases at V and 0 bases at J, with 11 bases between the two ends. CDR3 length: 15 amino acids. The DNA for the CDR3 is TGCGCCAGCAGCTGGACACCGGCTAGCACAGATACGCAGTATTTT. The encoded protein is CASSWTPASTDTQYF.

The CDR3 bases are TGTGCCAGCAGCTCGCCACTAGCGGGAGGCACAGATACGCAGTATTTT. It codes for CASSSPLAGGTDTQYF. The chain combines TRBV9 with TRBJ2-3; 11 bases match TRBD2. V dropped 4 bases and J dropped 1; count of bases not matched to a gene: 5. This CDR3 spans 16 amino acids. CDR1 and CDR2 (germline): SGDLS, YYNGEE. The variable domain in full, with the rest retrieved from reference TRBV9 and TRBJ2-3, is DSGVTQTPKHLITATGQRVTLRCSPRSGDLSVYWYQQSLDQGLQFLIQYYNGEERAKGNILERFSAQQFPDLHSELNLSSLELGDSALYFCASSSPLAGGTDTQYFGPGTRLTVL.

The rearrangement uses TRBV6-6 and TRBJ2-7; a weak D match, TRBD2 (6 bases). The CDR3 spans 14 residues. Trimming took 6 bases from V and 6 from J, leaving 18 bases between them. Per the germline V gene, CDR1 is MNHNY and CDR2 is SVGAGI (reference sequence). CDR3 in amino acids: CASSGTARMGEQYF. The CDR3 DNA follows: TGTGCCAGCAGCGGGACTGCAAGAATGGGCGAGCAGTACTTC.

The V gene is TRBV6-5, the J gene TRBJ1-2; a possible D gene is TRBD1 (5 bases). V dropped 4 bases and J dropped 1 base, with 16 bases sitting between them. Per germline, CDR1 MNHEY and CDR2 SVGAGI. This CDR3 is built from 16 residues. The CDR3 protein is CASSSWMTAINYGYTF. In DNA, the CDR3 is TGTGCCAGCAGTTCTTGGATGACAGCGATTAACTATGGCTACACCTTC.

The chain couples TRBV27 to TRBJ1-3; D gene uncertain. V was cut by 3 bases and J by 3 bases, with 9 bases left in between. The CDR3 spans 14 residues. The germline V gene has CDR1 MNHEY and CDR2 SMNVEV (reference sequence). The CDR3 sequence is CASSFAPVGNTIYF. CDR3 DNA sequence: TGTGCCAGCAGTTTTGCCCCGGTTGGAAACACCATATATTTT.

The V gene is TRBV4-2, the J gene TRBJ2-2, with 12 positions matching TRBD2. The CDR3 loop spans 20 amino acids. Trimming removed 4 bases from V and 4 bases from J; junction bases left unmatched: 16. Germline CDR1 LGHNA, CDR2 YNFKEQ. The CDR3 nucleotides read TGTGCCAGCAGCCCCCGCACCGGGCTAGCGGGAGGGCCACGCACCGGGGAGCTGTTTTTT. Protein sequence: CASSPRTGLAGGPRTGELFF.

The chain links TRBV11-1 to TRBJ1-3; no clear D gene. Germline V lookup: CDR1 SGHAT, CDR2 FQDESV (reference sequence). There are 15 residues in the CDR3. Trimming pared 4 bases from V and 0 bases from J, leaving 10 bases between. CDR3 nucleotides: TGTGCCAGCAGCTACGAGGGAGGCTCTGGAAACACCATATATTTT. This translates into CASSYEGGSGNTIYF.

This clone is a singleton in its sample. The chain is built from TRBV9 and TRBJ2-1; weak D call: TRBD2 (5 bases). V lost 4 bases to trimming and J lost 5 bases, with 25 bases between them. CDR1 and CDR2 from the germline V gene are SGDLS and YYNGEE. This CDR3 is built from 18 residues. The CDR3 sequence is CASSPGLAGTPKDNEQFF. The CDR3, as DNA: TGTGCCAGCAGCCCCGGACTCGCGGGCACCCCAAAAGACAATGAGCAGTTCTTC. The full variable domain, in which reference TRBV9 and TRBJ2-1 provide the parts outside the CDR3, is DSGVTQTPKHLITATGQRVTLRCSPRSGDLSVYWYQQSLDQGLQFLIQYYNGEERAKGNILERFSAQQFPDLHSELNLSSLELGDSALYFCASSPGLAGTPKDNEQFFGPGTRLTVL.

The V and J genes are TRBV5-4 and TRBJ1-2; 8 bases match TRBD1. J was trimmed by 4 bases and V by 0 bases; bases with no gene match: 8. The length of the CDR3 is 16 residues. The germline V gene encodes CDR1 SGHNT and CDR2 YYREEE (reference sequence). The CDR3 DNA reads as TGTGCCAGCAGCTTGGGAGGACAGGGAAAAGGCTATGGCTACACCTTC. This translates into CASSLGGQGKGYGYTF.

The chain has TRBV30 and TRBJ2-1, with 9 nucleotides matching TRBD2. The CDR3 contains 17 residues. V lost 1 base, J lost 3 bases, and 10 bases stayed unmatched. Looked up from germline, CDR1 is GTSNPN and CDR2 is SVGIG (reference sequence). DNA for the CDR3: TGTGCCTGGAGTGATTCTAGCGGGGTTACCATCTACAATGAGCAGTTCTTC. Its protein product is CAWSDSSGVTIYNEQFF.

This clone was counted a single time. The rearrangement joins TRBV2 to TRBJ2-7; D possibly corresponds to TRBD2 (5 bases). V was clipped by 2 bases and J by 2 bases, with 16 bases between them. Germline V gene lookup returns CDR1 SNHLY and CDR2 FYNNEI. The length of the CDR3 is 16 residues. The CDR3 DNA is TGTGCCAGCAGTGAAAGCGACTACCGCGTACCCTACGAGCAGTACTTC. This codes for CASSESDYRVPYEQYF.

This sequence joins TRBV2 and TRBJ2-3; TRBD1 matches 9 bases. This CDR3 contains 16 residues. V was pared by 6 bases and J by 2 bases, with 9 bases of the junction left unmatched. Germline values: CDR1 SNHLY, CDR2 FYNNEI. CDR3 sequence reads: CASSSTGTGTTDTQYF. DNA for the CDR3: TGTGCCAGCAGCTCCACCGGGACAGGGACCACAGATACGCAGTATTTT.

V gene TRBV4-1 combines with J gene TRBJ2-7, with D possibly TRBD1 on 5 matching bases. Germline V lookup: CDR1 MGHRA, CDR2 YSYEKL. There are 19 residues in the CDR3. The V and J ends lost 7 bases and 2 bases respectively, with 30 bases between them. CDR3 sequence reads: CASTSNRNPIFRVTYEQYF. As DNA, the CDR3 is TGCGCCAGCACCTCCAACCGCAACCCCATATTCAGGGTTACCTACGAGCAGTACTTC.

The chain couples TRBV6-5 to TRBJ1-1, with 8 bases identical to TRBD1. The germline gives CDR1 MNHEY, CDR2 SVGAGI. J lost 10 bases, V lost 2 bases, and 6 bases had no gene match. The CDR3 runs 13 residues. The CDR3 sequence: CASSYDRGGGAFF. The CDR3 region has the DNA TGTGCCAGCAGTTACGACAGGGGAGGGGGAGCTTTCTTT.

The gene calls are TRBV9 and TRBJ2-7; TRBD2 aligns across 7 bases. V lost 0 bases, J lost 6 bases, and 3 bases stayed unmatched. The germline V gene has CDR1 SGDLS and CDR2 YYNGEE. The CDR3 is made up of 13 amino acids. The CDR3 nucleotides read TGTGCCAGCAGCGTAGCTGGCGGGGGCGAGCAGTACTTC. It is translated as CASSVAGGGEQYF.

The genes are TRBV7-9 and TRBJ2-7; TRBD1 is a possible D gene (6 bases). V lost 5 bases, J lost 2 bases, and 16 bases lay in between. CDR3 length: 15 residues. Germline V lookup: CDR1 SEHNR, CDR2 FQNEAQ (reference sequence). CDR3 residues: CASSPSRTVAYEQYF. CDR3 nucleotide sequence: TGTGCCAGCAGCCCTTCCCGGACAGTAGCCTACGAGCAGTACTTC.

Points on this clone: This CDR3 is also generated by other DNA sequences in the sample. This chain links TRBV11-2 with TRBJ1-2; D gene ambiguous. Trimming pared 0 bases from V and 5 bases from J, leaving 4 bases between. The CDR3 consists of 12 residues. Looked up from germline, CDR1 is SGHAT and CDR2 is FQNNGV. CDR3 nucleotides: TGTGCCAGCAGCTTAGATACATATGGCTACACCTTC. Translation gives CASSLDTYGYTF.

This chain uses TRBV2 with TRBJ1-5, with 11 bases aligning to TRBD1. V shed 6 bases, J shed 6 bases, and the junction held 7 bases outside the gene matches. The length of the CDR3 is 15 residues. Germline V gene data show CDR1 as SNHLY and CDR2 as FYNNEI. CDR3 nucleotides: TGTGCCAGCAGCCGGGACAGGGGGGGAATTCAGCCCCAGCATTTT. Translated, it gives CASSRDRGGIQPQHF.

This clone was seen just once. The chain has TRBV7-9 and TRBJ1-1; no clear D gene. Trimming left V 6 bases short and J 6 bases short, with 20 bases between. Germline CDR1 is SEHNR and CDR2 is FQNEAQ (reference sequence). There are 15 residues in the CDR3. The CDR3 loop reads CASSNPVLMRSEAFF. In DNA, the CDR3 is TGTGCCAGCAGTAATCCCGTTTTGATGAGATCTGAAGCTTTCTTT.

This rearrangement joins TRBV5-8 to TRBJ2-5; 8 nucleotides line up with TRBD1. Germline CDR1 SGHTS, CDR2 YDEGEE. Unmatched junction bases numbered 7, after V lost 2 bases and J lost 7 bases. The CDR3 sequence is 14 residues long. CDR3 nucleotides: TGTGCCAGCAGCTTCCGGACAGGGCTAGGGACCCAGTACTTC. Its translation is CASSFRTGLGTQYF. The entire variable domain, with the rest obtained from reference TRBV5-8 and TRBJ2-5, is as follows: EAGVTQSPTHLIKTRGQQATLRCSPISGHTSVYWYQQALGLGLQFLLWYDEGEERNRGNFPPRFSGRQFPNYSSELNVNALELEDSALYLCASSFRTGLGTQYFGPGTRLLVL.